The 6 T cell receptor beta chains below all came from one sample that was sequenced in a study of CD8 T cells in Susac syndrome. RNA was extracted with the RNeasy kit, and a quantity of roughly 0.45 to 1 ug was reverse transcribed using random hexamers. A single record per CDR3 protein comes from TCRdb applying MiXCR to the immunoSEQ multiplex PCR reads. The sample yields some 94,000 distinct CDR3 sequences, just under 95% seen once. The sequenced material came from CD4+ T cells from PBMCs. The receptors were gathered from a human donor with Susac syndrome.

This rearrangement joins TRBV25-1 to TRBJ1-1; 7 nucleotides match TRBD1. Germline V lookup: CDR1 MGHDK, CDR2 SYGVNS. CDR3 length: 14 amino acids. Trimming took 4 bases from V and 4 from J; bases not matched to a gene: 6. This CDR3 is CASSARQGITEAFF. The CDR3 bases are TGTGCCAGCAGTGCCAGACAGGGAATCACTGAAGCTTTCTTT.

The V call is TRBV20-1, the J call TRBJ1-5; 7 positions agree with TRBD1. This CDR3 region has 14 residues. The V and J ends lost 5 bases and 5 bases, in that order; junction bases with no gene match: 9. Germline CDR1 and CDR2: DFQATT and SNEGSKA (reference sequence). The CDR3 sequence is CSALRQGLDQPQHF. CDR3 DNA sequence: TGCAGTGCTTTGAGACAGGGTTTGGATCAGCCCCAGCATTTT.

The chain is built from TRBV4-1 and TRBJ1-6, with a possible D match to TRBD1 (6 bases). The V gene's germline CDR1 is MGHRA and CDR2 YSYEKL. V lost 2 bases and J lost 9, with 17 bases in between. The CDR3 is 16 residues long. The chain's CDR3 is CASSQPAGTSSSPLHF. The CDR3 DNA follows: TGCGCCAGCAGCCAACCCGCCGGGACATCGTCTTCACCCCTCCACTTT.

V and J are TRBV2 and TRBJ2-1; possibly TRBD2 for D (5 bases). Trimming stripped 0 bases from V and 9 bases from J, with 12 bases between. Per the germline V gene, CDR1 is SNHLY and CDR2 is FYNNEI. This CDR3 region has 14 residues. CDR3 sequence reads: CASSEAGKKGEQFF. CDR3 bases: TGTGCCAGCAGTGAAGCCGGGAAGAAGGGTGAGCAGTTCTTC.

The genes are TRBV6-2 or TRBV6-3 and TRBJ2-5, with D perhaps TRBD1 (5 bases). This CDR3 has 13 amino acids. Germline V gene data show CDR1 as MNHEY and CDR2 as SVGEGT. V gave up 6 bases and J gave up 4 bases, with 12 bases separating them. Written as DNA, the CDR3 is TGTGCCAGCAGACCGACAGCGTCAGAGACCCAGTACTTC. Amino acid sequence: CASRPTASETQYF.

The CDR3 nucleotides read TGTGCCAGCAGCTTACAGGGCGAGCAGTACTTC. Encoded protein: CASSLQGEQYF. The rearrangement links TRBV7-8 to TRBJ2-7, with a possible D match to TRBD1 (5 bases). This CDR3 is built from 11 residues. Trimming pared 2 bases from V and 6 bases from J, leaving 5 bases between. CDR1 and CDR2 (germline): SGHVS, FQNEAQ.